Each of the 2 T cell receptor beta chains below was sequenced from the same sample in a study of early T cells in non-severe SARS-CoV-2 infection (dated by TCRdb to 2020 to 2023). Libraries were constructed by 5' RACE. This sample was sequenced with a NextSeq 500. TCRdb took the public reads, trimmed them with fastp at Q25, ran MiXCR for clone calling and kept in-frame beta chains. Entries that share a CDR3 protein sequence are merged under the most common genes and DNA. This sample holds about 69,000 distinct CDR3 sequences; about 9.4% were observed only once. About 5.6% of the sample belongs to the ten largest clones. Sequenced: whole blood. All receptors derive from an adult who was a healthcare worker with PCR-confirmed SARS-CoV-2 infection or an uninfected control (not recorded which).

This clonotype has more than one count but fewer than ten. This chain uses TRBV3-1 with TRBJ2-1; 8 bases fit TRBD2. Trimming took 6 bases from V and 8 from J; bases not matched to a gene: 12. CDR1 and CDR2 (germline): LGHDT, YNNKEL (reference sequence). This CDR3 has 15 amino acids. The chain's CDR3 is CASSKNPGGGHEQFF. The CDR3 DNA reads as TGTGCCAGCAGTAAGAATCCCGGGGGGGGCCATGAGCAGTTCTTC.

The chain is built from TRBV19 and TRBJ2-3; D is undetermined. There are 13 residues in the CDR3. V shed 5 bases and J shed 8 bases, with 14 bases lying between them. CDR1 and CDR2 from the germline V gene are LNHDA and SQIVND (reference sequence). This CDR3 is CASSPPEHGTQYF. Written as DNA, the CDR3 is TGTGCCAGTAGTCCTCCGGAACATGGTACGCAGTATTTT. The full variable domain, completed using reference TRBV19 and TRBJ2-3, is DGGITQSPKYLFRKEGQNVTLSCEQNLNHDAMYWYRQDPGQGLRLIYYSQIVNDFQKGDIAEGYSVSREKKESFPLTVTSAQKNPTAFYLCASSPPEHGTQYFGPGTRLTVL.